The 32 T cell receptor beta chains below come from one sample, sequenced in a study of cytomegalovirus exposure and HLA in healthy donors. PCR was performed using 60 Vbeta and 13 Jbeta primers. The repertoire was sequenced with immunoSEQ multiplex PCR; TCRdb's copy has only in-frame clones and lacks some. The repertoire holds about 140,000 clones, with roughly 75% as singletons. Sequenced material: PBMCs. The receptors stem from a female donor in good health and CMV-seronegative.

For this clone: One junction end disagrees with the germline gene, perhaps due to a read error. The chain uses TRBV5-6 and TRBJ1-2; perhaps TRBD1 as D (6 bases). Germline V gives CDR1 SGHDT, CDR2 YYEEEE. The CDR3 is 15 amino acids. DNA for the CDR3: TGTGCCAGCAGCAAACAGGGTTCCCAAAACTATGGCTACCCCTTC. Encoded protein: CASSKQGSQNYGYPF.

J is TRBJ1-2 and V is TRBV6-1; TRBD1 aligns across 9 bases. The V and J ends lost 6 bases and 4 bases, in that order; junction bases with no gene match: 6. The CDR3 has 14 residues. Germline CDR1 and CDR2: MNHNS and SASEGT. The CDR3 nucleotides read TGTGCCAGCAGGGAGACAGGGGGGATCTATGGCTACACCTTC. Its translation: CASRETGGIYGYTF.

J is TRBJ2-1 and V is TRBV6-5; 8 bases are shared with TRBD1. Germline V gene lookup returns CDR1 MNHEY and CDR2 SVGAGI. The CDR3 is 16 residues long. J lost 3 bases, V lost 4 bases, and 8 bases had no gene match. The CDR3 spells CASSFLTGDLYNEQFF. The CDR3, as DNA: TGTGCCAGCAGTTTCTTGACAGGGGACCTCTACAATGAGCAGTTCTTC.

The CDR3 coding sequence is TGTGCCTGGAGTGTACCAGGGGGCTATGGCTACACCTTC. Amino acids: CAWSVPGGYGYTF. The chain joins TRBV30 to TRBJ1-2; TRBD1 agrees at 7 bases. J was trimmed by 4 bases and V by 0 bases; bases with no gene match: 2. Germline-derived CDR1 and CDR2 are GTSNPN and SVGIG (reference sequence). The CDR3 loop spans 13 amino acids.

The genes are TRBV11-2 and TRBJ1-6; D may be TRBD1 (6 bases). The CDR3 is 19 residues long. CDR1 is SGHAT, CDR2 FQNNGV, per germline. With 5 bases removed from V and 0 bases from J, the gap between germline ends came to 20 bases. The CDR3 spells CASSMRTAGASSYNSPLHF. The DNA for the CDR3 is TGTGCCAGCAGCATGAGGACAGCTGGGGCAAGCTCCTATAATTCACCCCTCCACTTT.

The chain joins TRBV5-1 to TRBJ2-3; 8 nucleotides line up with TRBD1. Germline values: CDR1 SGHRS, CDR2 YFSETQ. The V and J ends lost 4 bases and 1 base, in that order; junction bases with no gene match: 11. The CDR3 runs to 17 residues. CDR3 sequence (DNA): TGCGCCAGCAGCCCACGGCTACGGACAGGGCGCACAGATACGCAGTATTTT. Its translation is CASSPRLRTGRTDTQYF.

The chain recombines TRBV29-1 with TRBJ2-5; tentative D call: TRBD2 (6 bases). The end of the DNA fits TRBJ2-7 better, so the J call may be wrong. Germline V gene data show CDR1 as SQVTM and CDR2 as ANQGSEA. The CDR3 consists of 16 residues. CDR3 DNA sequence: TGCAGCGTTGAAGATCTGTTCGGAGGGAGTTCCCACGAGCAGTACTTC. Its translation is CSVEDLFGGSSHEQYF.

The CDR3 DNA sequence: TGTGCCAGTAGTATAGTTGGGACAGGGGACTATGGCTACACCTTC. This codes for CASSIVGTGDYGYTF. The chain carries TRBV19 and TRBJ1-2, with 10 bases lining up with TRBD1. The J segment lost 3 bases and the V segment lost 1 base, leaving 2 bases of the junction unmatched. The CDR3 is 15 residues long. Germline lookup yields CDR1 LNHDA and CDR2 SQIVND (reference sequence).

This clone was seen only once. V and J are TRBV27 and TRBJ1-2, with D perhaps TRBD1 (5 bases). Trimming took 5 bases from V and 8 from J, leaving 21 bases between them. Germline V gene lookup returns CDR1 MNHEY and CDR2 SMNVEV (reference sequence). The CDR3 contains 15 residues. This chain's CDR3 is CASSLTGRPGGGYTF. The CDR3 region has the DNA TGTGCCAGCAGTCTGACGGGCCGTCCCGGGGGGGGCTACACCTTC.

The CDR3 DNA reads as TGTGCCAGCAGCTTAGGAGGGAGGACTAGCGGGGGTGACGAGCAGTACTTC. Translated, it gives CASSLGGRTSGGDEQYF. This chain joins TRBV7-2 and TRBJ2-7; TRBD2 aligns across 13 bases. Germline CDR1 is SGHTA and CDR2 is FQGNSA. This CDR3 has 17 residues. V was clipped by 1 base and J by 5 bases; unmatched bases: 8.

The chain joins TRBV5-6 to TRBJ2-5; the match to TRBD2 covers 9 bases. V trimming: 1 base; J trimming: 1 base; junction bases outside the gene matches: 5. CDR3 length: 16 residues. The V gene's germline CDR1 is SGHDT and CDR2 YYEEEE. The CDR3 DNA follows: TGTGCCAGCAGCTTGTTCAGCGGGGGGACCCAAGAGACCCAGTACTTC. This sequence encodes CASSLFSGGTQETQYF.

The V gene is TRBV11-2, the J gene TRBJ1-2, with D possibly matching TRBD1 (5 bases). This CDR3 contains 14 residues. Trimming pared 5 bases from V and 8 bases from J, leaving 18 bases between. The V gene's germline CDR1 is SGHAT and CDR2 FQNNGV. The DNA for the CDR3 is TGTGCCAGCAGCCCTTTATCCGGGCCAGGGGGCTACACCTTC. It codes for CASSPLSGPGGYTF.

This chain's CDR3 is CASSIQGGPQHF. The CDR3 bases are TGTGCCAGTAGTATACAGGGTGGGCCCCAGCATTTT. The chain has TRBV19 and TRBJ1-5; possible D gene TRBD1, 5 bases. The CDR3 loop spans 12 amino acids. Germline V gene lookup returns CDR1 LNHDA and CDR2 SQIVND (reference sequence). The V end was cut by 2 bases, the J end by 9 bases, with 8 bases between.

CDR3 DNA sequence: TGCAGCTTCGAGGGACAGAGCTACGAGCAGTACTTC. Its protein is CSFEGQSYEQYF. The rearrangement uses TRBV29-1 and TRBJ2-7, with TRBD1 matching over 7 bases. V shed 8 bases, J shed 3 bases, and the junction held 7 bases outside the gene matches. The CDR3 runs to 12 residues. Per the germline V gene, CDR1 is SQVTM and CDR2 is ANQGSEA.

The chain carries TRBV7-9 and TRBJ2-5, with 9 bases aligning to TRBD2. Germline CDR1 is SEHNR and CDR2 is FQNEAQ (reference sequence). J lost 4 bases, V lost 1 base, and 7 bases had no gene match. The CDR3 is made up of 16 amino acids. The CDR3 DNA follows: TGTGCCAGCAGCTTAGTGTGGCGGGGGGGCGGAGAGACCCAGTACTTC. This codes for CASSLVWRGGGETQYF.

The CDR3 bases are TGTGCCAGCAGCTTGGTCGCAGGGGGTTCGTCCGGGGAGCTGTTTTTT. Its translation: CASSLVAGGSSGELFF. V usage is TRBV5-4 and J usage is TRBJ2-2, with 7 bases that match TRBD1. After removal of 0 bases from V and 6 bases from J, the junction contained 8 bases not matched to a gene. CDR1 and CDR2 from the germline V gene are SGHNT and YYREEE (reference sequence). The CDR3 is made up of 16 amino acids. The entire variable domain, with the rest obtained from reference TRBV5-4 and TRBJ2-2, is as follows: ETGVTQSPTHLIKTRGQQVTLRCSSQSGHNTVSWYQQALGQGPQFIFQYYREEENGRGNFPPRFSGLQFPNYSSELNVNALELDDSALYLCASSLVAGGSSGELFFGEGSRLTVL.

The J gene is TRBJ1-2, the V gene TRBV28; 8 nucleotides align to TRBD1. The CDR3 runs 13 residues. The trim removed 6 bases at V and 8 bases at J, leaving 8 bases unmatched. Germline V lookup: CDR1 MDHEN, CDR2 SYDVKM. DNA of the CDR3: TGTGCCAGCAGCTTTGACAGGGGTCGCGGCTACACCTTC. It codes for CASSFDRGRGYTF.

This sequence joins TRBV19 and TRBJ2-2, with 10 bases that match TRBD1. The germline V gene encodes CDR1 LNHDA and CDR2 SQIVND (reference sequence). With V trimmed by 6 bases and J by 3 bases, 13 bases remained unmatched. The CDR3 has 18 amino acids. Here the CDR3 reads CASSSYRGQGSYTGELFF. For the CDR3, the DNA is TGTGCCAGTAGCTCCTATCGGGGACAGGGGTCTTACACCGGGGAGCTGTTTTTT. The full variable domain, with the rest looked up from reference TRBV19 and TRBJ2-2, is DGGITQSPKYLFRKEGQNVTLSCEQNLNHDAMYWYRQDPGQGLRLIYYSQIVNDFQKGDIAEGYSVSREKKESFPLTVTSAQKNPTAFYLCASSSYRGQGSYTGELFFGEGSRLTVL.

V is TRBV6-1 and J is TRBJ2-3, with 9 bases identical to TRBD2. The CDR3 covers 15 residues. The germline gives CDR1 MNHNS, CDR2 SASEGT. V trimming: 8 bases; J trimming: 5 bases; junction bases outside the gene matches: 11. CDR3 bases: TGTGCCAGCCAACTAGGGCTAGCGGGAAGAGATACGCAGTATTTT. As protein: CASQLGLAGRDTQYF.

The chain employs TRBV6-4 and TRBJ1-1, with D possibly matching TRBD1 (6 bases). Trimming stripped 6 bases from V and 1 base from J, with 15 bases between. The CDR3 contains 15 residues. CDR1 is MRHNA and CDR2 is SNTAGT in the germline V gene. The CDR3 here is CASREQGTSNTEAFF. The DNA for the CDR3 is TGTGCCAGCAGGGAACAGGGAACTTCGAACACTGAAGCTTTCTTT.

DNA of the CDR3: TGTGCCAGCTCCTTGACCGGGGATAATTCACCCCTCCACTTT. Residues: CASSLTGDNSPLHF. The chain uses TRBV9 and TRBJ1-6; D uncertain. The CDR3 runs 14 residues. Germline CDR1 is SGDLS and CDR2 is YYNGEE. V was clipped by 7 bases and J by 5 bases, with 13 bases between them.

The chain combines TRBV9 with TRBJ2-3; possible D gene TRBD1, 5 bases. This CDR3 contains 16 residues. In germline, CDR1 is SGDLS, CDR2 YYNGEE. Trimming cost V 1 base and J 0 bases, with 12 bases left between them. CDR3 loop: CASSVFREASTDTQYF. In DNA, the CDR3 is TGTGCCAGCAGCGTATTCAGGGAAGCTAGCACAGATACGCAGTATTTT.

V usage is TRBV5-1 and J usage is TRBJ2-1; 10 nucleotides match TRBD2. V shed 2 bases, J shed 8 bases, and the junction held 4 bases outside the gene matches. The CDR3 contains 14 residues. Germline V gives CDR1 SGHRS, CDR2 YFSETQ. CDR3 in DNA: TGCGCCAGCAGCTTCGGCCTAGCGGGGGATGAGCAGTTCTTC. This gives the protein CASSFGLAGDEQFF.

This chain joins TRBV28 and TRBJ1-2, with TRBD1 matching over 7 bases. The CDR3 extends over 13 amino acids. Per germline, CDR1 MDHEN and CDR2 SYDVKM. Unmatched junction bases numbered 6, after V lost 7 bases and J lost 4 bases. CDR3 amino acids: CASMGRGIYGYTF. The CDR3 region has the DNA TGTGCCAGCATGGGCAGGGGGATCTATGGCTACACCTTC.

The chain uses TRBV7-3 and TRBJ2-2; TRBD2 agrees at 10 bases. Per the germline V gene, CDR1 is SGHTA and CDR2 is FQGTGA. The V segment lost 5 bases and the J segment 2 bases; nucleotides outside the gene matches: 8. The CDR3 contains 17 residues. This CDR3 is CASSLRAGGPNTGELFF. CDR3 nucleotides: TGTGCCAGCAGCCTCCGAGCGGGGGGGCCTAACACCGGGGAGCTGTTTTTT.

This clone was seen a handful of times. The rearrangement links TRBV28 to TRBJ2-7, with 9 bases that match TRBD2. CDR1 is MDHEN and CDR2 is SYDVKM in the germline V gene. This CDR3 region has 14 residues. The V gene end was trimmed by 3 bases and the J gene end by 7 bases; junction bases not matched to a gene: 7. The CDR3 DNA reads as TGTGCCAGCAGTTTTATGGGCGGGAGGGATGAGCAGTACTTC. Residues: CASSFMGGRDEQYF.

This clone has only one observation. V gene TRBV28 combines with J gene TRBJ1-2; tentatively, D is TRBD1 (6 bases). This CDR3 has 11 residues. Trimming removed 8 bases at V and 8 bases at J, with 12 bases between. The germline CDR1 and CDR2 sequences are MDHEN and SYDVKM. The CDR3 loop reads CASWDKSGYTF. DNA for the CDR3: TGTGCCAGCTGGGACAAGTCCGGCTACACCTTC.

Worth noting for this clone: An end of the junction does not agree with germline; a read error may underlie this. The chain has TRBV2 and TRBJ1-2, with no clear D. CDR3 length: 13 residues. CDR1 is SNHLY, CDR2 FYNNEI, per germline. CDR3 nucleotide sequence: TGTGCCAGCAGGTCCGGGAGCAGCTATGGCTACCCCTTC. It codes for CASRSGSSYGYPF. Looking up the rest from reference TRBV2 and TRBJ1-2 gives the full variable domain: EPEVTQTPSHQVTQMGQEVILRCVPISNHLYFYWYRQILGQKVEFLVSFYNNEISEKSEIFDDQFSVERPDGSNFTLKIRSTKLEDSAMYFCASRSGSSYGYPFGSGTRLTVV.

V is TRBV7-9 and J is TRBJ1-1, with 7 bases identical to TRBD1. After removal of 4 bases from V and 1 base from J, the junction contained 12 bases not matched to a gene. Germline CDR1 is SEHNR and CDR2 is FQNEAQ (reference sequence). The CDR3 loop spans 17 amino acids. CDR3 DNA sequence: TGTGCCAGCAGCTCGACAGGGCACCCTACTCCGAACACTGAAGCTTTCTTT. Amino acids: CASSSTGHPTPNTEAFF. Full variable domain (rest looked up from reference TRBV7-9 and TRBJ1-1): DTGVSQNPRHKITKRGQNVTFRCDPISEHNRLYWYRQTLGQGPEFLTYFQNEAQLEKSRLLSDRFSAERPKGSFSTLEIQRTEQGDSAMYLCASSSTGHPTPNTEAFFGQGTRLTVV.

The gene calls are TRBV5-1 and TRBJ2-7; D ambiguous. The CDR3 runs 14 residues. Trimming removed 3 bases from V and 3 bases from J, with 13 bases in between. CDR1 and CDR2 (germline): SGHRS, YFSETQ. This chain's CDR3 is CASSSTTPDYEQYF. The CDR3 bases are TGCGCCAGCAGCTCCACGACTCCAGACTACGAGCAGTACTTC.

The gene calls are TRBV7-2 and TRBJ2-5, with TRBD1 matching 7 bases. Matching the DNA end better, TRBJ2-7 makes the J call doubtful. The CDR3 is made up of 15 amino acids. Per germline, CDR1 SGHTA and CDR2 FQGNSA. The CDR3 is CASSSETGLPYEQYF. The CDR3 nucleotides are TGTGCCAGCAGCTCCGAGACAGGGTTACCCTACGAGCAGTACTTC.

This chain joins TRBV10-3 and TRBJ2-1; D may be TRBD1 (7 bases). V was cut by 10 bases and J by 7 bases, with 17 bases left in between. CDR3 size: 13 residues. Germline CDR1 ENHRY, CDR2 SYGVKD. The CDR3 bases are TGTGCCAGGAGACAGGGAGGCGGGAATGAGCAGTTCTTC. This gives the protein CARRQGGGNEQFF.